This TCR beta chain was identified during a study of monozygotic twins with inflammatory bowel disease. Per-sample cDNA came from eight separate reactions. A 6-nucleotide sample barcode was carried by the UMIs, which template switching added. TCRdb reprocessed the 5' RACE reads; each CDR3 protein has one entry and no DNA is given. Reported are around 410,000 distinct CDR3 sequences; the ten largest clones contain around 2.3%. From germline, CDR1 is WSHSY and CDR2 SAAADI. The CDR3 loop spans 11 amino acids. Material: blood. The TCR was taken from a human donor with ulcerative colitis or Crohn's disease, or a healthy co-twin of an affected twin (not recorded which). The V and J genes are TRBV10-2 and TRBJ1-1; the D gene TCRdb calls, TRBD1, cannot be checked with no DNA. CDR3 sequence reads: CASSERGQTFF.